These 6 T cell receptor beta chains share one sample of origin, sequenced in a study of CD8+ T cells in alopecia areata. Sample treatment: oral pan-JAK inhibitor, 5-10 mg twice daily. Sequencing relied on a cDNA template that was reverse transcribed from extracted RNA. Assay used: immunoSEQ multiplex PCR; TCRdb lists only in-frame clones, some missing. This sample has more than 150,000 clones, with roughly 46% found just once. Sequencing was performed on CD8+ T cells sorted from blood, taken between weeks 51 and 52, from a patient treated with tofacitinib. The origin of the receptors is a human donor with alopecia areata.

This chain uses TRBV4-2 with TRBJ2-3; 12 bases line up with TRBD2. Losses at the gene ends were 0 bases for V and 6 bases for J; bases not matched to a gene: 13. The germline V gene has CDR1 LGHNA and CDR2 YNFKEQ. This CDR3 has 19 amino acids. The CDR3 coding sequence is TGTGCCAGCAGCCAAGACCTAGCACCGGGACTAGCGGGCGGGGATACGCAGTATTTT. Protein product: CASSQDLAPGLAGGDTQYF.

This clone was seen only a few times. The gene calls are TRBV9 and TRBJ1-1; 11 bases are shared with TRBD1. CDR1 and CDR2 (germline): SGDLS, YYNGEE. The ends lost 4 bases at V and 4 bases at J; junction bases unmatched: 3. This CDR3 has 14 amino acids. CDR3 coding DNA: TGTGCCAGCAGCCCAGGGACAGGGGGCACTGAAGCTTTCTTT. Protein product: CASSPGTGGTEAFF.

This rearrangement joins TRBV13 to TRBJ2-5; D might be TRBD1 or TRBD2, each matching 6 bases. Trimming took 5 bases from V and 3 from J, leaving 16 bases between them. The length of the CDR3 is 15 residues. Germline CDR1 is PRHDT and CDR2 is FYEKMQ (reference sequence). CDR3 protein: CASSLRGGPKETQYF. The CDR3 DNA reads as TGTGCCAGCAGCCTTCGAGGGGGGCCGAAAGAGACCCAGTACTTC.

The gene calls are TRBV10-3 and TRBJ2-2; no reliable D call. Germline-derived CDR1 and CDR2 are ENHRY and SYGVKD. Trimming took 3 bases from V and 0 from J, leaving 8 bases between them. This CDR3 spans 15 amino acids. The CDR3 region has the DNA TGTGCCATCAGTGATCACGCTCCGAACACCGGGGAGCTGTTTTTT. Amino acids: CAISDHAPNTGELFF.

The chain links TRBV9 to TRBJ2-7; D not certain. Germline V gene lookup returns CDR1 SGDLS and CDR2 YYNGEE. The CDR3 is 15 amino acids. Trimming pared 2 bases from V and 0 bases from J, leaving 12 bases between. Written as DNA, the CDR3 is TGTGCCAGCAGCGTTTCAGGAACTCCCTCCTACGAGCAGTACTTC. Amino acids: CASSVSGTPSYEQYF. The whole variable domain, remainder taken from reference TRBV9 and TRBJ2-7, is DSGVTQTPKHLITATGQRVTLRCSPRSGDLSVYWYQQSLDQGLQFLIQYYNGEERAKGNILERFSAQQFPDLHSELNLSSLELGDSALYFCASSVSGTPSYEQYFGPGTRLTVT.

The V and J genes are TRBV29-1 and TRBJ2-5; no definite D call. CDR1 and CDR2 from the germline V gene are SQVTM and ANQGSEA. The V end was cut by 8 bases, the J end by 2 bases, with 15 bases between. This CDR3 contains 13 residues. The CDR3 nucleotides are TGCAGCAAAAAATCCGGTGGGCAAGAGACCCAGTACTTC. Encoded protein: CSKKSGGQETQYF.